This passage covers 19 T cell receptor beta chains from one sample sequenced in a study of CD8 T cells in ankylosing spondylitis. Notes on the study in general: A motif in TCR beta, a set of roughly eight highly homologous variants, appeared characteristic of ankylosing spondylitis blood.

TCRdb recomputed calls from the 5' RACE reads with MiXCR, one row per CDR3 protein. The sample carries roughly 90,000 distinct CDR3 sequences, roughly 10% recorded once. These receptors are not linked to any known antigen. The specimen sequenced was blood, either unsorted or a sorted T cell fraction (not recorded which). The receptor source for this set is a male donor with ankylosing spondylitis.

This clonotype has a count of ten or more. The gene calls are TRBV16 and TRBJ2-7; D is possibly TRBD1 or TRBD2 (6 bases each). V was shortened by 3 bases and J by 3 bases, with 15 bases between the two germline ends. In germline, CDR1 is KGHSY, CDR2 FQNENV. The CDR3 spans 15 residues. CDR3: CASSHGGWGDYEQYV. In nucleotides, the CDR3 is TGTGCCAGCAGCCATGGGGGCTGGGGGGACTACGAGCAGTACGTC.

This clonotype appeared many times. This chain uses TRBV11-2 with TRBJ2-3; D remains ambiguous. The CDR3 runs 13 residues. CDR1 and CDR2 from the germline V gene are SGHAT and FQNNGV. Trimming left V 5 bases short and J 5 bases short, with 11 bases between. For the CDR3, the DNA is TGTGCCAGCAGCCTTAACGCAGTAGATACGCAGTATTTT. Translation: CASSLNAVDTQYF.

In its sample, this clonotype was seen a few times. V gene TRBV11-2 combines with J gene TRBJ2-3, with D possibly TRBD2 on 5 matching bases. Trimming stripped 5 bases from V and 1 base from J, with 13 bases between. Germline loops: CDR1 SGHAT, CDR2 FQNNGV. There are 15 residues in the CDR3. CDR3 nucleotide sequence: TGTGCCAGCAGCCTACGGGGATTGCGCACAGATACGCAGTATTTT. It encodes CASSLRGLRTDTQYF.

The J gene is TRBJ2-1, the V gene TRBV7-8; TRBD2 aligns across 9 bases. The V gene end was trimmed by 5 bases and the J gene end by 4 bases; junction bases not matched to a gene: 9. Germline CDR1 reads SGHVS; CDR2 reads FQNEAQ. This CDR3 comprises 16 residues. CDR3 sequence reads: CASSPSGTSRYNEQFF. The CDR3, as DNA: TGTGCCAGCAGCCCATCCGGGACTAGCAGATACAATGAGCAGTTCTTC.

This clonotype was observed many times. The rearrangement joins TRBV5-6 to TRBJ2-7; 7 nucleotides line up with TRBD2. V gave up 4 bases and J gave up 2 bases; unmatched junction bases: 6. Germline lookup yields CDR1 SGHDT and CDR2 YYEEEE. This CDR3 comprises 14 residues. This CDR3 is CASSGPGLPYEQYF. CDR3 DNA: TGTGCCAGCAGCGGGCCGGGACTACCCTACGAGCAGTACTTC. Combining the CDR3 with reference TRBV5-6 and TRBJ2-7 gives the whole variable domain DAGVTQSPTHLIKTRGQQVTLRCSPKSGHDTVSWYQQALGQGPQFIFQYYEEEERQRGNFPDRFSGHQFPNYSSELNVNALLLGDSALYLCASSGPGLPYEQYFGPGTRLTVT.

The sample holds a few counts of this clonotype. V is TRBV6-5 and J is TRBJ2-2; no clear D gene. The V and J ends lost 5 bases and 5 bases respectively, with 15 bases between them. This CDR3 has 15 residues. The germline CDR1 and CDR2 sequences are MNHEY and SVGAGI. CDR3 region: CASSNVRPRTGELFF. Written as DNA, the CDR3 is TGTGCCAGCAGTAACGTCCGGCCCCGGACCGGGGAGCTGTTTTTT.

The gene calls are TRBV24-1 and TRBJ1-2; 9 bases match TRBD1. J lost 5 bases, V lost 5 bases, and 11 bases had no gene match. The CDR3 loop spans 16 amino acids. The V gene's germline CDR1 is KGHDR and CDR2 SFDVKD. The CDR3 DNA reads TGTGCCACCAGTGGTCCTGACAGGGGGGATTCGTATGGCTACACCTTC. As protein: CATSGPDRGDSYGYTF.

The J gene is TRBJ2-1, the V gene TRBV4-1; D is unclear. The germline V gene has CDR1 MGHRA and CDR2 YSYEKL. This CDR3 spans 14 amino acids. V was trimmed by 1 base and J by 7 bases, leaving 11 bases between them. The CDR3 protein is CASSQGKGWNEQFF. The CDR3 bases are TGCGCCAGCAGCCAAGGTAAAGGGTGGAATGAGCAGTTCTTC.

This clonotype was detected only a few times. This chain joins TRBV25-1 and TRBJ1-5; D is ambiguous. Germline V gene sequence: CDR1 MGHDK, CDR2 SYGVNS. This CDR3 has 15 residues. The V gene lost 1 base and the J gene lost 5 bases, with 12 bases spanning the gap. Written as DNA, the CDR3 is TGTGCCAGCAGTGAATCTCCGGGAATACATCAGCCCCAGCATTTT. The encoded protein is CASSESPGIHQPQHF.

J is TRBJ2-1 and V is TRBV11-2; a possible D gene is TRBD2 (6 bases). V shed 2 bases and J shed 3 bases, with 17 bases lying between them. CDR1 and CDR2 from the germline V gene are SGHAT and FQNNGV. This CDR3 spans 17 amino acids. The CDR3 DNA reads TGTGCCAGCAGCTTAAACGCCGGGGAGGTGTTCTACAATGAGCAGTTCTTC. This sequence encodes CASSLNAGEVFYNEQFF.

This sequence joins TRBV20-1 and TRBJ1-2; D is possibly TRBD1 (5 bases). Trimming took off 1 base at V and 4 bases at J, with 10 bases between the two ends. There are 13 residues in the CDR3. The germline gives CDR1 DFQATT, CDR2 SNEGSKA (reference sequence). CDR3 sequence: CSARGQGSYGYTF. The CDR3, as DNA: TGCAGTGCTAGAGGCCAGGGCAGCTATGGCTACACCTTC.

The chain uses TRBV15 and TRBJ2-1, with D tentatively TRBD1 (6 bases). The CDR3 loop spans 17 amino acids. The V gene lost 0 bases and the J gene lost 0 bases, with 12 bases spanning the gap. Germline V gene lookup returns CDR1 LNHNV and CDR2 YYDKDF (reference sequence). CDR3 DNA sequence: TGTGCCACCAGCAGAGAAGGGGGAACAAGCTCCTACAATGAGCAGTTCTTC. It yields the protein CATSREGGTSSYNEQFF.

The chain has TRBV11-3 and TRBJ2-4; 7 bases agree with TRBD1. Germline CDR1 and CDR2: SGHNT and YENEEA. V lost 3 bases, J lost 8 bases, and 7 bases stayed unmatched. This CDR3 has 14 residues. CDR3 DNA: TGTGCCAGCAGCTTGGGACAGTGGTGGGACATTCAGTACTTC. Translating gives CASSLGQWWDIQYF.

This clonotype occurred many times. V and J are TRBV28 and TRBJ2-7, with D perhaps TRBD2 (5 bases). Germline V lookup: CDR1 MDHEN, CDR2 SYDVKM. The CDR3 covers 14 residues. Trimming left V 6 bases short and J 3 bases short, with 15 bases between. Here the CDR3 DNA reads TGTGCCAGCAGCCTAAAGTCCGCGGGCTACGAGCAGTACGTC. Translation gives CASSLKSAGYEQYV.

This clonotype has more than one count but fewer than ten. CDR3 sequence reads: CATSRVGLGSIRQYEQFF. CDR3 DNA: TGTGCCACCAGCAGAGTCGGACTCGGGAGTATACGGCAGTATGAGCAGTTCTTC. The rearrangement uses TRBV15 and TRBJ2-1; weak D call: TRBD2 (6 bases). V dropped 1 base and J dropped 8 bases, with 24 bases sitting between them. The CDR3 is made up of 18 amino acids. Per the germline V gene, CDR1 is LNHNV and CDR2 is YYDKDF (reference sequence).

This clonotype was detected ten times or more. The J gene is TRBJ2-5, the V gene TRBV10-2; no clear D. V lost 6 bases and J lost 5, with 10 bases in between. Germline lookup yields CDR1 WSHSY and CDR2 SAAADI. This CDR3 region has 12 residues. The CDR3 nucleotides read TGCGCCAGCAGGGACCCGAGGGAGACCCAGTACTTC. Its protein is CASRDPRETQYF.

This clonotype was picked up many times. V gene TRBV10-2 combines with J gene TRBJ2-2; 7 nucleotides match TRBD1. The trim removed 6 bases at V and 2 bases at J, leaving 6 bases unmatched. Per germline, CDR1 WSHSY and CDR2 SAAADI. This CDR3 contains 15 residues. CDR3 DNA: TGCGCCAGCAGCCCCGGGACAGTAAACACCGGGGAGCTGTTTTTT. Protein product: CASSPGTVNTGELFF.

This clonotype has just a few counts. V is TRBV7-8 and J is TRBJ2-1; D tentatively reads TRBD1 or TRBD2 (5 bases each). Germline lookup yields CDR1 SGHVS and CDR2 FQNEAQ. The CDR3 loop spans 18 amino acids. Trimming removed 0 bases from V and 0 bases from J, with 15 bases in between. This chain's CDR3 is CASSLAVIGGSSYNEQFF. In DNA, the CDR3 is TGTGCCAGCAGCTTAGCGGTTATTGGGGGTAGCTCCTACAATGAGCAGTTCTTC.

Notes on this clonotype: A much more abundant neighbour one base away suggests this may be a read error. The chain links TRBV29-1 to TRBJ2-1; no definite D call. The CDR3 length is 12 residues. Trimming took off 4 bases at V and 6 bases at J, with 10 bases between the two ends. From germline, CDR1 is SQVTM and CDR2 ANQGSEA. The CDR3 bases are TGCAGCGTTGGCAAGAGGTTCAATGAGCAGTTCTTC. Its protein is CSVGKRFNEQFF.